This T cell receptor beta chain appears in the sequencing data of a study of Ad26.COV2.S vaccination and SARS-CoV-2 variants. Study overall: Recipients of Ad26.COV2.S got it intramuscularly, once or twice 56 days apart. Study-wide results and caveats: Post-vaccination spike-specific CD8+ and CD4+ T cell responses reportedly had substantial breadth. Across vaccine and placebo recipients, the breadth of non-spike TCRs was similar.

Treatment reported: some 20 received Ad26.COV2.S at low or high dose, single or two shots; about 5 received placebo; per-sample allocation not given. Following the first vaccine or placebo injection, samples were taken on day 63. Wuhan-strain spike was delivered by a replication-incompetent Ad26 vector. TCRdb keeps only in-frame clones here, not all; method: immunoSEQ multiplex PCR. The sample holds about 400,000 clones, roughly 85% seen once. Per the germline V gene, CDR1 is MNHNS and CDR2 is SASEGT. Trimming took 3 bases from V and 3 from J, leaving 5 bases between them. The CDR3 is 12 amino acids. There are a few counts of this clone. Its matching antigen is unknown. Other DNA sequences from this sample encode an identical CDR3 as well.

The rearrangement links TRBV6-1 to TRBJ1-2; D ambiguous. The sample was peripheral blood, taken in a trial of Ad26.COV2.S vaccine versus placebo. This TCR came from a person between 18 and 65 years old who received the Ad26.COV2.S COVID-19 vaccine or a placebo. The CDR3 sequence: CASSDGYYGYTF. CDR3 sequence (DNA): TGTGCCAGCAGTGATGGGTACTATGGCTACACCTTC.